This T cell receptor (beta chain) was identified in a study of blood T cell repertoires in COVID-19. Background on the study: PBMCs, B-cell-depleted T cells, or T cells provided the cDNA or gDNA that made up the material.

Profiled with immunoSEQ multiplex PCR; TCRdb holds only in-frame clones, not every one. The sample carries 200,000 to 250,000 clones, roughly four fifths recorded once. Germline V gene sequence: CDR1 DFQATT, CDR2 SNEGSKA (reference sequence). Trimming cost V 3 bases and J 3 bases; bases outside gene matches: 4. The CDR3 extends over 14 amino acids. Recruitment covered under 25 US areas and drew participants whose ages spanned about 18 to 100 years. Cohort 3 recovery required two negative PCRs, clearance, or symptom resolution. The chain recombines TRBV20-1 with TRBJ2-5; TRBD2 agrees at 10 bases. The specimen was PBMCs or T cells enriched from blood (not recorded which). The clonotype comes from a man between 60 and 75 years old who had recovered from COVID-19. The DNA for the CDR3 is TGCAGTGCTAGTAGGACTAGCGGAAAAGAGACCCAGTACTTC. Translating it yields CSASRTSGKETQYF.